This TCR beta chain was sequenced during a study of blood T cell repertoires in COVID-19. Study summary: COVID-19 samples, acute and convalescent, were from the United States, Italy and Spain. From T cells, B-cell-depleted T cells, or PBMCs came the material, which was cDNA or gDNA.

Original analysis: From reference gene primer amplification, estimates of nucleated cell counts were derived. The repertoire was sequenced with immunoSEQ multiplex PCR; TCRdb's copy has only in-frame clones and lacks some. V and J calls and clone size are copied from that table; D and trimming were computed from the DNA. Of about 170,000 clones listed, 83% are singletons. This CDR3 has 13 amino acids. Between the trimmed V and J ends, which lost 2 bases and 1 base, there was a span of 5 bases. The sequencing sample was made of peripheral blood. The sequence was collected from a woman at least 80 years old with acute or convalescent COVID-19. The chain joins TRBV12-3 or TRBV12-4 to TRBJ1-2; D uncertain. CDR3 protein: CASSLQNNYGYTF. Here the CDR3 DNA reads TGTGCCAGCAGTTTACAGAATAACTATGGCTACACCTTC.